This is a list of T cell receptor beta chains from one sample in a study of OX40 agonist ivuxolimab in advanced cancers. Sequencing was performed with immunoSEQ multiplex PCR; in TCRdb, only in-frame clones are kept and a portion is missing. The top ten hold approximately 1.2% of the sample, which has tens of thousands of clones, 80% seen once. The source was CD4+ or CD8+ T cells sorted from blood, collected in a trial of the OX40 agonist ivuxolimab. The receptor set was obtained from an adult with an advanced solid tumor such as melanoma, head and neck, liver or kidney cancer. CDR3s include the opening cysteine and the closing phenylalanine or tryptophan. A D gene is named only where the DNA matches it firmly. Some rows mark clone size as missing; the rest say once, few, many or name a class of expanded clone.

cdr3_nt	cdr3_aa	v_call	j_call	clone_size	d_call
TGTGCCAGCAGCCCCCAACAGGGACTCACAGATACGCAGTATTTT	CASSPQQGLTDTQYF	TRBV7-2	TRBJ2-3	-	-
TGTGCCAGTAAGCTTGTCATGAACACTGAAGCTTTCTTT	CASKLVMNTEAFF	TRBV19	TRBJ1-1	-	-
TGTGCCAGCAGCCCTCCGGACAGGGGGCTCCCCTACACCTTC	CASSPPDRGLPYTF	TRBV4-2	TRBJ1-2	-	TRBD1
TGTGCCAGCTCACTTGGACAAACCCAAGAGACCCAGTACTTC	CASSLGQTQETQYF	TRBV18	TRBJ2-5	-	-
TGTGCCAGCAGCCGTTCTTGGGGGGGGCTGCCTGAAGCTTTCTTT	CASSRSWGGLPEAFF	TRBV28	TRBJ1-1	-	-
TGTGCCACCAGCAGGTCAGGGACGACGGTTAATGAAAAACTGTTTTTT	CATSRSGTTVNEKLFF	TRBV15	TRBJ1-4	once	-
TGCAGCGTTGTCTGGGCCTCCAGCGGCTACACCTTC	CSVVWASSGYTF	TRBV29-1	TRBJ1-2	medium-sized	-
TGTGCCAGCACCCGGAGGACAGGGGATAACTATGGCTACACCTTC	CASTRRTGDNYGYTF	TRBV2	TRBJ1-2	-	TRBD1
TGTGCCTGGAGTAGAGGACCGTCTTATGGCTACACCTTC	CAWSRGPSYGYTF	TRBV30	TRBJ1-2	few	-
TGTGCCAGCAGCCTCCGGGCCCTTTACGAGCAGTACTTC	CASSLRALYEQYF	TRBV5-6	TRBJ2-7	-	-
TGTGCCAGCAGCTTAGTTCTGCGAGGATCCTACTATGGCTACACCTTC	CASSLVLRGSYYGYTF	TRBV7-2	TRBJ1-2	-	-
TGTGCCAGCAGTTACTTACAGGGTTCAGAGACCCAGTACTTC	CASSYLQGSETQYF	TRBV6-5	TRBJ2-5	-	-
TGTGCCAGCAGTTTGGGGCAGGGAAATTCACCCCTCCACTTT	CASSLGQGNSPLHF	TRBV28	TRBJ1-6	-	-
TGTGCCAGCAGCGGCGATCAAACTAATTCACCCCTCCACTTT	CASSGDQTNSPLHF	TRBV9	TRBJ1-6	-	-
TGTGCCAGCAGCTTAGCGGCTAGCGGGGGGTTAGAGACCCAGTACTTC	CASSLAASGGLETQYF	TRBV7-2	TRBJ2-5	-	TRBD2
TGTGCCAGCAGCTTGATAAAGGGGGCTGACACCATATATTTT	CASSLIKGADTIYF	TRBV5-6	TRBJ1-3	-	TRBD1
TGTGCCAGCGATCTGGGGCCGTCCTTTGGGGAGCAGTACTTC	CASDLGPSFGEQYF	TRBV2	TRBJ2-7	-	-
TGCGCCAGCAGCCAAGATTGGGAGGGGAAGCAGTACTTC	CASSQDWEGKQYF	TRBV4-1	TRBJ2-7	-	TRBD2
TGTGCCAGCAGCTTAGAAAACAGGGGGGGCGGCTACACCTTC	CASSLENRGGGYTF	TRBV7-2	TRBJ1-2	-	TRBD1
TGTGCCTGGAGTGTCCTGAAGGGCTACACCTTC	CAWSVLKGYTF	TRBV30	TRBJ1-2	-	-